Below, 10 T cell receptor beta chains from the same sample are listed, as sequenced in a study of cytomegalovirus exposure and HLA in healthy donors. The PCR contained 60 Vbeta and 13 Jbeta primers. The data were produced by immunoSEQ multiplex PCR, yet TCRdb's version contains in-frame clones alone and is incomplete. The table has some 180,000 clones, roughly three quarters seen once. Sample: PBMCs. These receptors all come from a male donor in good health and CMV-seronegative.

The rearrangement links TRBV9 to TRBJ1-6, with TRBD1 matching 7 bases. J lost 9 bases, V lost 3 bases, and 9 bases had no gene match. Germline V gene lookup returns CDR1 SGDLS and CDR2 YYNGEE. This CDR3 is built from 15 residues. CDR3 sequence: CASSDHRGLGSPLHF. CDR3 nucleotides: TGTGCCAGCAGCGACCACAGGGGCCTTGGTTCACCCCTCCACTTT.

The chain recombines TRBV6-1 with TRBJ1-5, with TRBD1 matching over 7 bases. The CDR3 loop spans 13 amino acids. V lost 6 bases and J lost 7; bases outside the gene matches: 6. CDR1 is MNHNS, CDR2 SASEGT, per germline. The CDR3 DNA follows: TGTGCCAGCAGGGTCACAGGGGACCAGCCCCAGCATTTT. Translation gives CASRVTGDQPQHF.

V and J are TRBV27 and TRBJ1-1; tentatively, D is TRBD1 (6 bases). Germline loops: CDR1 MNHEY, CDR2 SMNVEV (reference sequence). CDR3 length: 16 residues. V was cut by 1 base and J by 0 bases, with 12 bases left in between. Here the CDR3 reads CASSLFLDSLNTEAFF. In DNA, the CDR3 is TGTGCCAGCAGTTTATTCTTGGACAGCCTGAACACTGAAGCTTTCTTT.

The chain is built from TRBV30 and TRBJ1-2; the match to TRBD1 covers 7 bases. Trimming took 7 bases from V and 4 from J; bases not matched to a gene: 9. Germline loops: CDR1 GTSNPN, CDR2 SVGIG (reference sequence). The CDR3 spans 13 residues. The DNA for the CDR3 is TGTGCCTCAGCAGGGGGATCTGGCTATGGCTACACCTTC. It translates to CASAGGSGYGYTF.

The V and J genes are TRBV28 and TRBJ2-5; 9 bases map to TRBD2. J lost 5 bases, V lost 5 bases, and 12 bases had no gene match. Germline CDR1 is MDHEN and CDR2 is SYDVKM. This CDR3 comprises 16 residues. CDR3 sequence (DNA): TGTGCCAGCAGTCCCCCGCGAGCGGGAGGCTTGGAGACCCAGTACTTC. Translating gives CASSPPRAGGLETQYF.

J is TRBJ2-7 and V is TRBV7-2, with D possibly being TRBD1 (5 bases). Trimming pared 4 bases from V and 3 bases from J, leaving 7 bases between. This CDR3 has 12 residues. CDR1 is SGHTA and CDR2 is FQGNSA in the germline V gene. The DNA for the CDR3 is TGTGCCAGCAGCTCCACAGGCTACGAGCAGTACTTC. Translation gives CASSSTGYEQYF. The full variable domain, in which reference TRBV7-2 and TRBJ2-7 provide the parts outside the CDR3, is GAGVSQSPSNKVTEKGKDVELRCDPISGHTALYWYRQSLGQGLEFLIYFQGNSAPDKSGLPSDRFSAERTGGSVSTLTIQRTQQEDSAVYLCASSSTGYEQYFGPGTRLTVT.

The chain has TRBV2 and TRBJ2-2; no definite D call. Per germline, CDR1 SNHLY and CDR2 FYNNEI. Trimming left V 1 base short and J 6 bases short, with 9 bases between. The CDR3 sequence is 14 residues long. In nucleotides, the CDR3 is TGTGCCAGCAGTGAAGATGTGGCATCCGGGGAGCTGTTTTTT. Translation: CASSEDVASGELFF.

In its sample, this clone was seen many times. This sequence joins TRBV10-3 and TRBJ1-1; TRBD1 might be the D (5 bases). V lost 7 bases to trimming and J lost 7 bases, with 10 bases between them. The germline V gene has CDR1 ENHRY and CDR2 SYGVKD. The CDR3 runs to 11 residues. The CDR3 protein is CAIMGGGEAFF. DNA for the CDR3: TGTGCCATCATGGGGGGAGGTGAAGCTTTCTTT.

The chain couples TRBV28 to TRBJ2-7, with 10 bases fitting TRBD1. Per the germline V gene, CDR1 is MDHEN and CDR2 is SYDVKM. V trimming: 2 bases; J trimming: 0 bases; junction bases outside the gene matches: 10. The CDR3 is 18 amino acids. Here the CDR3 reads CASSLGTGVIRSSYEQYF. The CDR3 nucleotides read TGTGCCAGCAGTTTAGGGACAGGGGTCATTAGAAGCTCCTACGAGCAGTACTTC.

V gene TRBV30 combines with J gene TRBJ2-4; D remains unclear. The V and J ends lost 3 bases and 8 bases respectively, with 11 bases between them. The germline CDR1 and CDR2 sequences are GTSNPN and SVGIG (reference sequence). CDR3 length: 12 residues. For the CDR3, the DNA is TGTGCCTGGAGGTCTGATCGGGACATTCAGTACTTC. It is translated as CAWRSDRDIQYF.